These 25 T cell receptor beta chains came from one sample sequenced in a study of T cells in Graves' hyperthyroidism and ophthalmopathy. There were TCR beta CDR3 regions amplified from RNA transcripts. Initially, a first-round RT-PCR of the TCR CDR3 employed the HTBI primer set. TCRdb re-called the multiplex PCR reads through MiXCR, storing one row per CDR3 protein. The sample lists roughly 570,000 distinct CDR3 sequences, under 60% occurring once. Specimen: peripheral blood or thyroid tissue (not recorded which). The receptors were gathered from an adult woman with Graves' disease, either hyperthyroidism or ophthalmopathy (not recorded which).

V gene TRBV20-1 combines with J gene TRBJ1-2; D is unclear. The V end lost 0 bases, the J end lost 2 bases, and 7 bases lay between the germline ends. The CDR3 covers 13 residues. Germline assignment: CDR1 DFQATT and CDR2 SNEGSKA (reference sequence). The CDR3 coding sequence is TGCAGTGCTAGAGATACCGAAAACTATGGCTACACCTTC. Translated: CSARDTENYGYTF.

The chain carries TRBV30 and TRBJ1-5; 7 positions match TRBD1. Germline V gene data show CDR1 as GTSNPN and CDR2 as SVGIG (reference sequence). The trim removed 3 bases at V and 3 bases at J, leaving 2 bases unmatched. The CDR3 is made up of 13 amino acids. The CDR3 spells CAWRQGINQPQHF. The CDR3 nucleotides are TGTGCCTGGAGACAGGGGATCAATCAGCCCCAGCATTTT.

In this sample, this clonotype turned up many times. The rearrangement links TRBV20-1 to TRBJ2-2, with TRBD2 matching over 10 bases. Germline CDR1 is DFQATT and CDR2 is SNEGSKA (reference sequence). Trimming took 4 bases from V and 5 from J; bases not matched to a gene: 13. The length of the CDR3 is 17 residues. The CDR3 coding sequence is TGCAGTGCTATTTCGAGGCTAGCGGGAGAGGAGACCGGGGAGCTGTTTTTT. Protein: CSAISRLAGEETGELFF.

This chain joins TRBV6-6 and TRBJ2-2; the match to TRBD2 covers 12 bases. V was clipped by 1 base and J by 4 bases; unmatched bases: 10. CDR1 and CDR2 (germline): MNHNY, SVGAGI (reference sequence). CDR3 length: 19 amino acids. The CDR3 DNA reads TGTGCCAGCAGTTACTTTGGGCTAGCGGGAGGGCGAAGCACCGGGGAGCTGTTTTTT. Its protein product is CASSYFGLAGGRSTGELFF.

The chain is built from TRBV6-6 and TRBJ2-7; the D gene is possibly TRBD1 (5 bases). Germline V lookup: CDR1 MNHNY, CDR2 SVGAGI (reference sequence). Trimming left V 8 bases short and J 12 bases short, with 17 bases between. This CDR3 has 11 amino acids. DNA for the CDR3: TGTGCCAGCGTCGGTGTCAGGGTGGGGTACTTC. Translated: CASVGVRVGYF.

The sample holds many counts of this clonotype. The rearrangement joins TRBV2 to TRBJ1-5; D remains ambiguous. CDR1 is SNHLY, CDR2 FYNNEI, per germline. Trimming removed 1 base at V and 6 bases at J, with 7 bases between. The length of the CDR3 is 13 residues. This chain's CDR3 is CASSEGVPQPQHF. The CDR3 DNA follows: TGTGCCAGCAGTGAAGGCGTACCTCAGCCCCAGCATTTT. The entire variable domain, with the rest obtained from reference TRBV2 and TRBJ1-5, is as follows: EPEVTQTPSHQVTQMGQEVILRCVPISNHLYFYWYRQILGQKVEFLVSFYNNEISEKSEIFDDQFSVERPDGSNFTLKIRSTKLEDSAMYFCASSEGVPQPQHFGDGTRLSIL.

This clonotype was found many times. The V gene is TRBV29-1, the J gene TRBJ2-5, with D hard to call. Germline CDR1 is SQVTM and CDR2 is ANQGSEA. V lost 1 base and J lost 5, with 11 bases in between. The CDR3 length is 13 residues. CDR3 DNA: TGCAGCGTTGAAGTTTCCTCGTCGGAGACCCAGTACTTC. Translating it yields CSVEVSSSETQYF.

This clonotype is a singleton in its sample. The chain carries TRBV15 and TRBJ2-1, with no clear D. Trimming took off 7 bases at V and 7 bases at J, with 11 bases between the two ends. Germline V gives CDR1 LNHNV, CDR2 YYDKDF (reference sequence). The CDR3 loop spans 12 amino acids. The DNA for the CDR3 is TGTGCCACCACCAATGGGCGGAATGAGCAGTTCTTC. Translation: CATTNGRNEQFF.

The chain couples TRBV12-3 or TRBV12-4 to TRBJ1-3; TRBD1 matches at 8 bases. The CDR3 covers 14 residues. After removal of 6 bases from V and 5 bases from J, the junction contained 6 bases not matched to a gene. CDR3 protein: CASRPTGDRNTIYF. The CDR3 DNA reads TGTGCCAGCAGACCGACAGGGGATAGAAACACCATATATTTT.

The chain uses TRBV13 and TRBJ1-4, with D possibly TRBD1 on 6 matching bases. This CDR3 is 14 amino acids long. Germline CDR1 and CDR2: PRHDT and FYEKMQ (reference sequence). Trimming removed 5 bases from V and 7 bases from J, with 14 bases in between. Here the CDR3 reads CASSHPGVGEKLFF. CDR3 sequence (DNA): TGTGCCAGCAGCCACCCAGGGGTGGGTGAAAAACTGTTTTTT.

The chain uses TRBV6-1 and TRBJ1-2; D unresolved. CDR3 length: 19 amino acids. Per the germline V gene, CDR1 is MNHNS and CDR2 is SASEGT. The V end was cut by 1 base, the J end by 0 bases, with 21 bases between. CDR3 in amino acids: CASSEEEEAEPTSNYGYTF. The DNA of the CDR3 is TGTGCCAGCAGTGAAGAAGAGGAGGCGGAACCCACCTCTAACTATGGCTACACCTTC.

The CDR3 DNA reads as TGCAGCGCTAGAATGACTGGGTATGGCTACACCTTC. Translation gives CSARMTGYGYTF. This chain uses TRBV29-1 with TRBJ1-2; D gene unclear. The CDR3 is made up of 12 amino acids. The germline gives CDR1 SQVTM, CDR2 ANQGSEA. V was pared by 7 bases and J by 5 bases, with 14 bases between.

The gene calls are TRBV2 and TRBJ1-5; possible D gene TRBD1, 5 bases. The CDR3 extends over 14 amino acids. The germline V gene encodes CDR1 SNHLY and CDR2 FYNNEI. With 5 bases removed from V and 7 bases from J, the gap between germline ends came to 15 bases. This CDR3 is CASSLGSRGQPQHF. The CDR3, as DNA: TGTGCCAGCAGTTTAGGTTCTCGGGGCCAGCCCCAGCATTTT. Full variable domain (rest looked up from reference TRBV2 and TRBJ1-5): EPEVTQTPSHQVTQMGQEVILRCVPISNHLYFYWYRQILGQKVEFLVSFYNNEISEKSEIFDDQFSVERPDGSNFTLKIRSTKLEDSAMYFCASSLGSRGQPQHFGDGTRLSIL.

In regard to this clonotype: Since no conserved phenylalanine or tryptophan closes the CDR3, a read error is the likely cause. V and J are TRBV7-3 and TRBJ2-3, with TRBD2 as a possible D gene (5 bases). Germline CDR1 and CDR2: SGHTA and FQGTGA. The CDR3 totals 15 residues. Trimming took 5 bases from V and 6 from J, leaving 18 bases between them. This CDR3 reads CASSPPLLVSDTQYL. The CDR3 nucleotides are TGTGCCAGCAGCCCGCCCTTACTAGTTTCCGATACGCAGTATCTT.

Turning to this clonotype: One end of the junction varies from germline; a read error may be responsible. This chain joins TRBV10-3 and TRBJ2-5; 9 positions agree with TRBD1. Germline V gene lookup returns CDR1 ENHRY and CDR2 SYGVKD. The CDR3 loop spans 15 amino acids. CDR3: CASSGGTGTGKTQYF. The CDR3 nucleotides are TGTGCCAGCAGTGGCGGGACAGGGACGGGAAAGACCCAGTACTTC.

This clonotype was picked up a small number of times. The chain couples TRBV28 to TRBJ1-5; no clear D gene. Germline lookup yields CDR1 MDHEN and CDR2 SYDVKM. This CDR3 contains 13 residues. The ends were cut back, 4 bases at V and 5 bases at J, with 9 bases in the middle. The CDR3: CASSSGLDQPQHF. The CDR3 nucleotides read TGTGCCAGCAGTTCGGGGTTGGATCAGCCCCAGCATTTT.

With respect to this clonotype: Compared with germline, one end of the junction differs, possibly owing to a read error. This chain joins TRBV7-2 and TRBJ1-1; TRBD1 matches 7 bases. CDR3 size: 18 residues. Germline V gene data show CDR1 as SGHTA and CDR2 as FQGNSA. CDR3 sequence: CASSQGRPGQRGSTEAFF. CDR3 DNA: TGCGCCAGCAGCCAAGGTCGACCGGGACAGAGAGGGAGCACTGAAGCTTTCTTT.

This chain joins TRBV29-1 and TRBJ1-2, with TRBD1 matching 10 bases. Per germline, CDR1 SQVTM and CDR2 ANQGSEA. After removal of 5 bases from V and 9 bases from J, the junction contained 9 bases not matched to a gene. The CDR3 consists of 13 residues. CDR3 in DNA: TGCAGCGTTACCGACAGGGGGCAAGCCCGCTACACCTTC. It is translated as CSVTDRGQARYTF.

This clonotype occurred a few times. The rearrangement joins TRBV10-2 to TRBJ1-6, with D uncertain. The length of the CDR3 is 11 residues. Trimming took 6 bases from V and 6 from J, leaving 3 bases between them. Per the germline V gene, CDR1 is WSHSY and CDR2 is SAAADI. CDR3 in amino acids: CASRSNSPLHF. CDR3 in DNA: TGCGCCAGCAGGAGTAATTCACCCCTCCACTTT.

This clonotype was detected many times. Relative to the germline gene, one junction end is altered; a read error may explain this. The rearrangement joins TRBV20-1 to TRBJ1-2; possible D gene TRBD1, 6 bases. Germline V gives CDR1 DFQATT, CDR2 SNEGSKA (reference sequence). This CDR3 is 14 amino acids long. The CDR3 spells CSAGDRRTAYGYTF. DNA of the CDR3: TGCAGTGCTGGAGACAGGCGGACCGCCTATGGCTACACCTTC.

Many counts were recorded for this clonotype. The genes are TRBV5-6 and TRBJ2-2; perhaps TRBD2 as D (6 bases). Germline V gene data show CDR1 as SGHDT and CDR2 as YYEEEE. The CDR3 sequence is 15 residues long. Trimming took 4 bases from V and 1 from J, leaving 11 bases between them. The CDR3, as DNA: TGTGCCAGCAGCCCGGGACTCCGGAACACCGGGGAGCTGTTTTTT. Its protein product is CASSPGLRNTGELFF.

This clonotype was counted only a few times. The rearrangement joins TRBV25-1 to TRBJ1-4, with D maybe TRBD1 (6 bases). CDR1 and CDR2 (germline): MGHDK, SYGVNS. The CDR3 runs 15 residues. Trimming cost V 4 bases and J 7 bases, with 16 bases left between them. CDR3 residues: CASSALGGRGEKLFF. In nucleotides, the CDR3 is TGTGCCAGCAGTGCCCTTGGGGGGCGAGGTGAAAAACTGTTTTTT.

There are many counts of this clonotype. This chain joins TRBV12-3 or TRBV12-4 and TRBJ2-7; D is ambiguous. The ends were cut back, 1 base at V and 5 bases at J, with 12 bases in the middle. This CDR3 contains 14 residues. DNA of the CDR3: TGTGCCAGCAGTTTAGTACAGCCAAGGAACGAGCAGTACTTC. Protein sequence: CASSLVQPRNEQYF.

This clonotype has a count of ten or more. V usage is TRBV20-1 and J usage is TRBJ2-7, with 8 positions matching TRBD2. Per germline, CDR1 DFQATT and CDR2 SNEGSKA (reference sequence). The CDR3 spans 16 residues. With V trimmed by 3 bases and J by 2 bases, 12 bases remained unmatched. The CDR3 here is CSASPESTSGTYEQYF. The CDR3 nucleotides read TGCAGTGCTAGCCCAGAGTCAACTAGCGGAACCTACGAGCAGTACTTC.

This clonotype was counted only a few times. V usage is TRBV10-1 and J usage is TRBJ1-1; D gene uncertain. The V gene lost 4 bases and the J gene lost 6 bases, with 6 bases spanning the gap. CDR1 and CDR2 from the germline V gene are WNHNN and SYGVQD (reference sequence). This CDR3 is built from 11 residues. CDR3 nucleotides: TGCGCCAGCAGTGTGGGATCTGAAGCTTTCTTT. Its protein product is CASSVGSEAFF.